These T cell receptor beta chains were read from a single sample in a study of CD8 T cells in Susac syndrome. One entry per CDR3 protein results from TCRdb running MiXCR on the immunoSEQ multiplex PCR reads. Of more than 75,000 distinct CDR3 sequences in the sample, 90% to 95% were seen once. The sequenced sample was CD8+ T cells from PBMCs. All receptors derive from a human donor in good health. Each CDR3 is given with its conserved first and last residue. Not all rows give a size; the values are once, few, many and, for expanded clones, a class.

clone_size	v_call	j_call	cdr3_aa
NA	TRBV4-1	TRBJ1-2	CASSQDLGTGRSRGYTF
NA	TRBV7-9	TRBJ2-7	CASSSRTAGPYEQYF
NA	TRBV19	TRBJ2-7	CASSSGREGFYEQYF
NA	TRBV27	TRBJ1-5	CASSSTEDGNQPQHF
once	TRBV13	TRBJ2-7	CASSLGTPREQYF
NA	TRBV27	TRBJ2-1	CASTSGQPYNEQFF
NA	TRBV6-1	TRBJ2-1	CASSDGTFLRDEQFF
NA	TRBV7-3	TRBJ2-7	CASSLNDYEQYF
NA	TRBV6-1	TRBJ2-5	CASGERGGRETQYF
once	TRBV20-1	TRBJ2-5	CSARAGEETQYF
NA	TRBV13	TRBJ2-1	CASSSRGYEQFF
NA	TRBV5-4	TRBJ1-2	CASSAGQGGIGYTF
NA	TRBV3-1	TRBJ2-7	CASSPDRTHYEQYF
NA	TRBV12-3/TRBV12-4	TRBJ2-6	CASSFRGDGANVLTF
NA	TRBV3-1	TRBJ2-3	CASSEDREAQYF
NA	TRBV5-4	TRBJ1-1	CASSYGGSTEAFF
NA	TRBV2	TRBJ1-2	CASSEAVSGRKYGYTF
NA	TRBV29-1	TRBJ2-3	CSVDQTADTQYF
NA	TRBV2	TRBJ1-3	CASSESLFGNTIYF
NA	TRBV5-6	TRBJ2-3	CASSLGSVWADTQYF
NA	TRBV20-1	TRBJ2-5	CSATMTSGHAGAQYF
once	TRBV10-3	TRBJ1-2	CAISEREGASYGYTF
once	TRBV6-6	TRBJ2-7	CASSFRYEQYF
NA	TRBV3-1	TRBJ2-1	CASSPPQGRYNEQFF
few	TRBV13	TRBJ2-7	CASSPGQGLYEQYF
NA	TRBV12-3/TRBV12-4	TRBJ1-5	CASSSTLFQPQHF
NA	TRBV5-1	TRBJ1-1	CASSPEAYLNTEAFF
NA	TRBV6-2/TRBV6-3	TRBJ2-1	CASLGGSYNEQFF
NA	TRBV6-5	TRBJ1-5	CASSYGQYQPQHF
NA	TRBV7-6	TRBJ2-3	CASSPSRADTQYF
NA	TRBV9	TRBJ1-5	CASSPGDSFNRPQHF
NA	TRBV29-1	TRBJ2-1	CSVIHNEQFF
NA	TRBV20-1	TRBJ1-2	CSADATVNYGYTF
NA	TRBV18	TRBJ2-7	CASLPGQGPYEQYF
NA	TRBV16	TRBJ1-5	CASSQGGGQPQHF
NA	TRBV28	TRBJ1-5	CASSLRGGRQPQHF
NA	TRBV6-6	TRBJ2-7	CASSNRQESSYEQYF
NA	TRBV6-5	TRBJ1-2	CASSYSPGPANYGYTF
NA	TRBV2	TRBJ1-2	CASSEEDFSPYGYTF
NA	TRBV7-2	TRBJ2-2	CASSLEAARTGELFF